This TCR beta chain stems from a study of T cells expressing NK-cell markers. Study context: Researchers got TCR beta repertoires out of sorted CD3+CD56+NKG2C+, CD3+CD56+NKG2C- and CD3+CD56-NKG2C+ T cells. Among eight sequenced donors, seven carried HCMV seropositivity while one was seronegative. Study conclusions and caveats: Dominant NKG2C+ clonotypes were found to form about 1.0-8% of CD8+ T cells in over 5 donors. Where several donors were concerned, these clonotypes also led the CD3+CD56-NKG2C+ fraction.

On this clonotype itself: The antigen remains unidentified.

Per germline, CDR1 MNHNS and CDR2 SASEGT. The CDR3 consists of 16 residues. TCRdb reprocessed the 5' RACE reads, keeping one entry per CDR3 protein, no DNA. This sample contains 160,000 or so distinct CDR3 sequences. This receptor was obtained from a woman between 18 and 70 years old in good health. The sequenced material came from blood T cells: a sorted CD56 or NKG2C T cell subset, CD4+ or CD8+ T cells, or bulk PBMC T cells (not recorded which). The chain uses TRBV6-1 and TRBJ2-1; checking the TCRdb D call of TRBD2 is not possible without DNA. CDR3 region: CASSEYPRDYDNEQFF.